The text below deals with one TCR beta chain. The antigen is undetermined. Here immunoSEQ multiplex PCR was the method, and the copy in TCRdb shows in-frame clones only, minus some. The sample holds over a million clones, 95% to 97% seen once. The CDR3 is 19 residues long. J gave up 5 bases and V 1 base, and 14 bases lay outside the gene matches. Germline V gene sequence: CDR1 SGHRS, CDR2 YFSETQ. The record originates from a study of shared clonotypes between healthy human individuals. Study results and caveats: Depth of sequencing was expected to influence donor clonotype sharing. Unshared clonotypes carried lower generation probabilities than those common to all four donors.

Sequences were obtained from naive CD4+ T cells sorted from blood. Subset in this sample: CD45RA+ positively selected. The receptor's source is a man aged 30 to 39 in good health. The V and J genes are TRBV5-1 and TRBJ2-1; 11 bases are shared with TRBD2. CDR3 residues: CASSLPQSETSGIDNEQFF. CDR3 coding DNA: TGCGCCAGCAGCTTGCCACAATCTGAGACTAGCGGGATAGACAATGAGCAGTTCTTC.